This T cell receptor (beta chain) derives from a study of Graves' ophthalmopathy and Graves' hyperthyroidism. Whole-study findings and limits: In blood, most expanded thyroid clonotypes above 0.001 frequency were also detected. Between ophthalmopathy and stable hyperthyroidism, a 13-signature model drew a separation with 87.88% sensitivity and over 80% specificity. The study's model predicted ophthalmopathy progression at over 55% sensitivity and approximately 72% specificity.

Researchers took RNA transcripts and amplified TCR beta CDR3 regions from them. HTBI primers served in a first-round RT-PCR, which a second-round multiplex PCR followed. Each CDR3 protein is one row after TCRdb ran MiXCR on the multiplex PCR reads. The table has 560,000 or so distinct CDR3 sequences, approximately 37% seen once; the top ten hold approximately 4.1%. The trim removed 7 bases at V and 8 bases at J, leaving 10 bases unmatched. The CDR3 sequence is 15 residues long. Germline lookup yields CDR1 SGHTA and CDR2 FQGNSA. This clonotype appeared many times. Its target is not known. None of the included patients had other autoimmune diseases, uncontrolled infections, pregnancy or lactation, as these led to exclusion.

The clonotype originates from an adult man with Graves' hyperthyroidism. This sequence joins TRBV7-2 and TRBJ2-2, with 10 bases lining up with TRBD2. The specimen was peripheral blood or thyroid tissue (not recorded which). For the CDR3, the DNA is TGTGCCAGCAACCAACTAGCGGGACCCGGGGGGGAGCTGTTTTTT. Its translation: CASNQLAGPGGELFF.